These T cell receptor beta chains were read from a single sample in a study of T-cell reconstitution after alpha-beta-depleted transplantation in children. TCRdb analysed the PCR reads with MiXCR anew, one entry per CDR3 protein. The data show around 230,000 distinct CDR3 sequences, approximately 17% seen once. The sequenced sample was PBMCs, mostly from graft donor cells, obtained 360 days after TCRalphabeta/CD19-depleted stem cell transplant. The origin of the receptors is a male patient aged 2-15 years who had a stem cell transplant for acute lymphoblastic leukemia, so the T cells may come from the graft donor. CDR3s include the opening cysteine and the closing phenylalanine or tryptophan. The order of the fields is CDR3 protein, CDR3 DNA, CDR3 length, J gene, D gene, clone size, V gene. A D gene is named only where the DNA matches it firmly. The listing skips clone size in some rows; elsewhere it reads once, few, many or a size class.

CDR3aa: CASIDRTASGNTIYF
CDR3nt: TGTGCCAGCATAGACAGGACAGCCTCTGGAAACACCATATATTTT
len: 15
j_gene: TRBJ1-3
d_gene: NA
abundance: many
v_gene: TRBV6-2/TRBV6-3

CDR3aa: CASSQLGGNDAGELFF
CDR3nt: TGTGCCAGCAGCCAGTTAGGGGGCAACGACGCCGGGGAGCTGTTTTTT
len: 16
j_gene: TRBJ2-2
d_gene: TRBD1
abundance: few
v_gene: TRBV11-1

CDR3aa: CASSYNSPLHF
CDR3nt: TGTGCCAGCAGTTACAATTCACCCCTCCACTTT
len: 11
j_gene: TRBJ1-6
d_gene: NA
abundance: many
v_gene: TRBV12-3/TRBV12-4

CDR3aa: CASSRQGTEETQYF
CDR3nt: TGTGCCAGCAGTCGTCAGGGAACGGAGGAGACCCAGTACTTC
len: 14
j_gene: TRBJ2-5
d_gene: NA
abundance: NA
v_gene: TRBV9

CDR3aa: CASSLEASGYEQYF
CDR3nt: TGTGCCAGCAGCTTAGAGGCGTCGGGATACGAGCAGTACTTC
len: 14
j_gene: TRBJ2-7
d_gene: NA
abundance: NA
v_gene: TRBV7-6

CDR3aa: CSASGGAGYEQYF
CDR3nt: TGCAGTGCTAGCGGGGGGGCGGGTTACGAGCAGTACTTC
len: 13
j_gene: TRBJ2-7
d_gene: TRBD2
abundance: few
v_gene: TRBV20-1

CDR3aa: CASGQGTANEKLFF
CDR3nt: TGTGCCAGCGGACAGGGAACGGCTAATGAAAAACTGTTTTTT
len: 14
j_gene: TRBJ1-4
d_gene: TRBD1
abundance: many
v_gene: TRBV28

CDR3aa: CASSKQRGVSYEQYF
CDR3nt: TGTGCCAGCAGCAAACAGCGGGGGGTCTCCTACGAGCAGTACTTC
len: 15
j_gene: TRBJ2-7
d_gene: TRBD2
abundance: NA
v_gene: TRBV11-1

CDR3aa: CSARLAEETQYF
CDR3nt: TGCAGTGCTAGGCTAGCGGAAGAGACCCAGTACTTC
len: 12
j_gene: TRBJ2-5
d_gene: TRBD2
abundance: few
v_gene: TRBV20-1

CDR3aa: CATRPARGNQPQHF
CDR3nt: TGTGCCACCAGACCCGCCCGGGGCAATCAGCCCCAGCATTTT
len: 14
j_gene: TRBJ1-5
d_gene: NA
abundance: NA
v_gene: TRBV6-1

CDR3aa: CASSEYRDEQFF
CDR3nt: TGTGCCAGCTCGGAATACAGGGATGAGCAGTTCTTC
len: 12
j_gene: TRBJ2-1
d_gene: NA
abundance: NA
v_gene: TRBV27

CDR3aa: CAIRAQGASQPQHF
CDR3nt: TGTGCCATCCGTGCCCAGGGGGCCAGTCAGCCCCAGCATTTT
len: 14
j_gene: TRBJ1-5
d_gene: TRBD1
abundance: NA
v_gene: TRBV10-3

CDR3aa: CANSFSHNEQFF
CDR3nt: TGTGCCAACAGCTTTAGCCACAATGAGCAGTTCTTC
len: 12
j_gene: TRBJ2-1
d_gene: NA
abundance: few
v_gene: TRBV7-2

CDR3aa: CSVGGSGNTIYF
CDR3nt: TGCAGCGTCGGAGGCTCTGGAAACACCATATATTTT
len: 12
j_gene: TRBJ1-3
d_gene: NA
abundance: few
v_gene: TRBV29-1

CDR3aa: CASSLIPGVGANVLTF
CDR3nt: TGTGCCAGCAGTTTAATTCCGGGGGTGGGGGCCAACGTCCTGACTTTC
len: 16
j_gene: TRBJ2-6
d_gene: NA
abundance: few
v_gene: TRBV28

CDR3aa: CASRRTGPNYGYTF
CDR3nt: TGTGCCAGCAGGAGGACAGGGCCAAACTATGGCTACACCTTC
len: 14
j_gene: TRBJ1-2
d_gene: TRBD1
abundance: NA
v_gene: TRBV12-3/TRBV12-4

CDR3aa: CASSRDSGYNEQFF
CDR3nt: TGTGCCAGCAGCCGCGACAGCGGCTACAATGAGCAGTTCTTC
len: 14
j_gene: TRBJ2-1
d_gene: NA
abundance: few
v_gene: TRBV6-5

CDR3aa: CASSPDRTNTGELFF
CDR3nt: TGTGCCAGCTCACCGGACAGAACCAACACCGGGGAGCTGTTTTTT
len: 15
j_gene: TRBJ2-2
d_gene: NA
abundance: NA
v_gene: TRBV18

CDR3aa: CSARGGPSEQFF
CDR3nt: TGCAGTGCTAGAGGTGGGCCTAGTGAGCAGTTCTTC
len: 12
j_gene: TRBJ2-1
d_gene: NA
abundance: NA
v_gene: TRBV20-1

CDR3aa: CASSQETGRVPEAFF
CDR3nt: TGTGCCAGCAGCCAAGAGACAGGGAGGGTCCCTGAAGCTTTCTTT
len: 15
j_gene: TRBJ1-1
d_gene: TRBD1
abundance: NA
v_gene: TRBV3-1

CDR3aa: CASSYGTSGGSETQYF
CDR3nt: TGTGCCAGCAGTTACGGGACTAGCGGGGGGTCAGAGACCCAGTACTTC
len: 16
j_gene: TRBJ2-5
d_gene: TRBD2
abundance: few
v_gene: TRBV6-5

CDR3aa: CASSSGTQISYEQYF
CDR3nt: TGTGCCAGCAGTTCTGGGACCCAAATATCCTACGAGCAGTACTTC
len: 15
j_gene: TRBJ2-7
d_gene: NA
abundance: NA
v_gene: TRBV27

CDR3aa: CASSYGIYEQYF
CDR3nt: TGTGCCAGCAGCTATGGAATCTACGAGCAGTACTTC
len: 12
j_gene: TRBJ2-7
d_gene: NA
abundance: few
v_gene: TRBV7-2

CDR3aa: CASSKEETQYF
CDR3nt: TGTGCCAGCAGTAAGGAAGAGACCCAGTACTTC
len: 11
j_gene: TRBJ2-5
d_gene: NA
abundance: few
v_gene: TRBV2

CDR3aa: CASSFGLYEQYF
CDR3nt: TGTGCCAGCAGCTTCGGCCTCTACGAGCAGTACTTC
len: 12
j_gene: TRBJ2-7
d_gene: NA
abundance: NA
v_gene: TRBV25-1

CDR3aa: CASSLGLLGGGISYNEQFF
CDR3nt: TGTGCCAGCAGCTTAGGTCTCCTGGGCGGGGGGATTTCCTACAATGAGCAGTTCTTC
len: 19
j_gene: TRBJ2-1
d_gene: TRBD2
abundance: few
v_gene: TRBV11-2

CDR3aa: CAIRGGPQETQYF
CDR3nt: TGTGCCATCAGGGGGGGCCCTCAAGAGACCCAGTACTTC
len: 13
j_gene: TRBJ2-5
d_gene: NA
abundance: NA
v_gene: TRBV10-3

CDR3aa: CASSPRTDGYTF
CDR3nt: TGTGCCAGCAGTCCGAGGACAGATGGCTACACCTTC
len: 12
j_gene: TRBJ1-2
d_gene: NA
abundance: many
v_gene: TRBV6-6

CDR3aa: CSANRLGRADEQYF
CDR3nt: TGCAGTGCTAATAGATTGGGGCGGGCAGACGAGCAGTACTTC
len: 14
j_gene: TRBJ2-7
d_gene: NA
abundance: NA
v_gene: TRBV20-1

CDR3aa: CASSVGDRPYGYTF
CDR3nt: TGCGCCAGCAGCGTTGGGGACAGGCCTTATGGCTACACCTTC
len: 14
j_gene: TRBJ1-2
d_gene: TRBD1
abundance: NA
v_gene: TRBV5-1

CDR3aa: CASSSPPSGGQATKQYF
CDR3nt: TGTGCCAGCAGTTCCCCCCCCTCCGGGGGACAAGCTACGAAGCAGTACTTC
len: 17
j_gene: TRBJ2-7
d_gene: NA
abundance: many
v_gene: TRBV6-2/TRBV6-3

CDR3aa: CASTYSQMNTEAFF
CDR3nt: TGTGCCAGCACCTACTCTCAGATGAACACTGAAGCTTTCTTT
len: 14
j_gene: TRBJ1-1
d_gene: NA
abundance: few
v_gene: TRBV12-3/TRBV12-4

CDR3aa: CSVETGGRETQYF
CDR3nt: TGCAGCGTTGAAACAGGGGGCCGGGAGACCCAGTACTTC
len: 13
j_gene: TRBJ2-5
d_gene: TRBD1
abundance: NA
v_gene: TRBV29-1

CDR3aa: CASSQAGLNTGELFF
CDR3nt: TGTGCCAGCAGCCAGGCGGGACTGAACACCGGGGAGCTGTTTTTT
len: 15
j_gene: TRBJ2-2
d_gene: NA
abundance: NA
v_gene: TRBV4-2

CDR3aa: CASSPGTGVTF
CDR3nt: TGTGCCAGCAGCCCCGGGACAGGCGTCACCTTC
len: 11
j_gene: TRBJ1-2
d_gene: TRBD1
abundance: NA
v_gene: TRBV7-9

CDR3aa: CATSRDHRGRGRGSYNEQFF
CDR3nt: TGTGCCACCAGCAGAGATCACCGGGGCAGGGGCCGGGGTTCCTACAATGAGCAGTTCTTC
len: 20
j_gene: TRBJ2-1
d_gene: NA
abundance: NA
v_gene: TRBV15

CDR3aa: CASKLKGGEETQYF
CDR3nt: TGTGCCAGCAAACTCAAAGGGGGTGAAGAGACCCAGTACTTC
len: 14
j_gene: TRBJ2-5
d_gene: NA
abundance: many
v_gene: TRBV7-9

CDR3aa: CASSWGEFLFF
CDR3nt: TGCGCCAGCAGCTGGGGGGAGTTCCTGTTTTTT
len: 11
j_gene: TRBJ1-4
d_gene: NA
abundance: few
v_gene: TRBV5-1

CDR3aa: CASDGQGSQPQHF
CDR3nt: TGTGCCAGCGATGGGCAGGGAAGTCAGCCCCAGCATTTT
len: 13
j_gene: TRBJ1-5
d_gene: NA
abundance: few
v_gene: TRBV12-3/TRBV12-4

CDR3aa: CATSSLGGEAFF
CDR3nt: TGTGCCACCAGCTCACTAGGGGGAGAAGCTTTCTTT
len: 12
j_gene: TRBJ1-1
d_gene: NA
abundance: NA
v_gene: TRBV15

CDR3aa: CASSLAGAGESYEQYF
CDR3nt: TGTGCCAGCAGCTTAGCGGGAGCGGGAGAATCCTACGAGCAGTACTTC
len: 16
j_gene: TRBJ2-7
d_gene: TRBD2
abundance: NA
v_gene: TRBV7-2

CDR3aa: CASSRTSGYEQYF
CDR3nt: TGTGCCAGCAGCCGGACTAGCGGCTACGAGCAGTACTTC
len: 13
j_gene: TRBJ2-7
d_gene: TRBD2
abundance: few
v_gene: TRBV7-2

CDR3aa: CATSRDVRSSGANVLTF
CDR3nt: TGTGCCACCAGCAGAGATGTACGGAGCTCTGGGGCCAACGTCCTGACTTTC
len: 17
j_gene: TRBJ2-6
d_gene: NA
abundance: NA
v_gene: TRBV15

CDR3aa: CASSLQANYGYTF
CDR3nt: TGTGCCAGCAGTCTTCAAGCTAACTATGGCTACACCTTC
len: 13
j_gene: TRBJ1-2
d_gene: NA
abundance: NA
v_gene: TRBV12-3/TRBV12-4

CDR3aa: CSVVGGRIGMNTEAFF
CDR3nt: TGCAGCGTGGTTGGGGGGAGAATCGGCATGAACACTGAAGCTTTCTTT
len: 16
j_gene: TRBJ1-1
d_gene: NA
abundance: NA
v_gene: TRBV29-1

CDR3aa: CASSYSQEVWEKLFF
CDR3nt: TGTGCCAGCAGTTACTCACAGGAGGTGTGGGAAAAACTGTTTTTT
len: 15
j_gene: TRBJ1-4
d_gene: NA
abundance: NA
v_gene: TRBV6-5

CDR3aa: CAISGKDEKLFF
CDR3nt: TGTGCCATCAGTGGAAAAGATGAAAAACTGTTTTTT
len: 12
j_gene: TRBJ1-4
d_gene: NA
abundance: few
v_gene: TRBV10-3

CDR3aa: CSVVDSMNTEAFF
CDR3nt: TGCAGCGTTGTTGACAGTATGAACACTGAAGCTTTCTTT
len: 13
j_gene: TRBJ1-1
d_gene: NA
abundance: few
v_gene: TRBV29-1

CDR3aa: CASSSRDREPQQFF
CDR3nt: TGTGCCAGCAGCTCAAGGGACAGGGAACCTCAACAGTTCTTC
len: 14
j_gene: TRBJ2-1
d_gene: TRBD1
abundance: few
v_gene: TRBV7-2

CDR3aa: CASSHRDRAPGELFF
CDR3nt: TGTGCCAGCAGCCACCGGGACAGGGCCCCCGGGGAGCTGTTTTTT
len: 15
j_gene: TRBJ2-2
d_gene: TRBD1
abundance: NA
v_gene: TRBV5-6

CDR3aa: CASSQVFVTRPNTGELFF
CDR3nt: TGCGCCAGCAGCCAAGTCTTCGTGACTAGACCGAACACCGGGGAGCTGTTTTTT
len: 18
j_gene: TRBJ2-2
d_gene: NA
abundance: NA
v_gene: TRBV4-1

CDR3aa: CSPRQEGIYEQYF
CDR3nt: TGCAGTCCTAGACAGGAGGGCATTTACGAGCAGTACTTC
len: 13
j_gene: TRBJ2-7
d_gene: NA
abundance: NA
v_gene: TRBV29-1

CDR3aa: CASSLVPGSGANVLTF
CDR3nt: TGTGCCAGCAGCTTAGTCCCCGGGTCTGGGGCCAACGTCCTGACTTTC
len: 16
j_gene: TRBJ2-6
d_gene: NA
abundance: few
v_gene: TRBV7-9

CDR3aa: CASSFRGADTQYF
CDR3nt: TGTGCCAGCAGTTTCCGGGGGGCAGATACGCAGTATTTT
len: 13
j_gene: TRBJ2-3
d_gene: TRBD2
abundance: many
v_gene: TRBV12-3/TRBV12-4

CDR3aa: CSVALGGNYGYTF
CDR3nt: TGCAGCGTTGCCCTAGGGGGGAACTATGGCTACACCTTC
len: 13
j_gene: TRBJ1-2
d_gene: NA
abundance: few
v_gene: TRBV29-1

CDR3aa: CASSLSKGGYEQYF
CDR3nt: TGTGCCAGCAGCCTAAGTAAGGGGGGCTACGAGCAGTACTTC
len: 14
j_gene: TRBJ2-7
d_gene: NA
abundance: few
v_gene: TRBV6-1

CDR3aa: CASSARTGSPSYNEQFF
CDR3nt: TGTGCCAGCAGTGCCCGGACAGGGAGTCCCTCCTACAATGAGCAGTTCTTC
len: 17
j_gene: TRBJ2-1
d_gene: TRBD1
abundance: NA
v_gene: TRBV28

CDR3aa: CASSQRLAGSYNEQFF
CDR3nt: TGTGCCAGCAGCCAAAGACTAGCGGGATCCTACAATGAGCAGTTCTTC
len: 16
j_gene: TRBJ2-1
d_gene: TRBD2
abundance: many
v_gene: TRBV7-6

CDR3aa: CASSFTGGTQYF
CDR3nt: TGTGCCAGCAGTTTCACGGGAGGTACGCAGTATTTT
len: 12
j_gene: TRBJ2-3
d_gene: TRBD2
abundance: NA
v_gene: TRBV27